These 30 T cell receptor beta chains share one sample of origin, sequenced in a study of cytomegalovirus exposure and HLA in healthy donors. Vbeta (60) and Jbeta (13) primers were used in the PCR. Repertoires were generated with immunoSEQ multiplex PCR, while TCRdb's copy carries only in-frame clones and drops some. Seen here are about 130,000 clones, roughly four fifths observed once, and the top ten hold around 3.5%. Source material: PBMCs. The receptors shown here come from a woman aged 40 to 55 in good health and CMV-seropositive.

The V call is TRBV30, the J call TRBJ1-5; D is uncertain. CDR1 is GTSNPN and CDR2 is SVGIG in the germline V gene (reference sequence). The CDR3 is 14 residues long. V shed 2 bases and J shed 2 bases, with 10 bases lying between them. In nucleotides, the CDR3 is TGTGCCTGGAGTAGCAGGAGGGGCAATCAGCCCCAGCATTTT. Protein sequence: CAWSSRRGNQPQHF.

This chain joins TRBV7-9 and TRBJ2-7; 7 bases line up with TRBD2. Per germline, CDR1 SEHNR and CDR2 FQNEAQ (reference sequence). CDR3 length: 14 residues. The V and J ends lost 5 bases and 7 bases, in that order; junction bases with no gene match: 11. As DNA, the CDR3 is TGTGCCAGCAGCACCGGGACTACTCCCGGGGAGCAGTACTTC. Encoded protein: CASSTGTTPGEQYF.

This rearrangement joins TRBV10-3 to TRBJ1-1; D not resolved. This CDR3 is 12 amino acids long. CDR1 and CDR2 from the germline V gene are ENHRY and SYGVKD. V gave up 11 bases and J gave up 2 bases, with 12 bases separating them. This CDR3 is CASKAGNTEAFF. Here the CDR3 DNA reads TGTGCCTCCAAGGCGGGTAACACTGAAGCTTTCTTT.

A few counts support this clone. The CDR3 sequence: CASTRTGNGETQYF. In nucleotides, the CDR3 is TGCGCCAGCACCAGAACAGGGAACGGGGAGACCCAGTACTTC. The chain combines TRBV5-1 with TRBJ2-5; D perhaps matches TRBD1 (6 bases). V was clipped by 6 bases and J by 5 bases, with 17 bases between them. This CDR3 spans 14 amino acids. Germline V gene sequence: CDR1 SGHRS, CDR2 YFSETQ. The complete variable domain, with remaining parts taken from reference TRBV5-1 and TRBJ2-5, reads KAGVTQTPRYLIKTRGQQVTLSCSPISGHRSVSWYQQTPGQGLQFLFEYFSETQRNKGNFPGRFSGRQFSNSRSEMNVSTLELGDSALYLCASTRTGNGETQYFGPGTRLLVL.

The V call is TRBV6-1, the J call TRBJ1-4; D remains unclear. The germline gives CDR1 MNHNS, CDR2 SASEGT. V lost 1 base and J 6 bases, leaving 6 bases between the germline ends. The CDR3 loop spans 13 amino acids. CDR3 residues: CASSEDTDEKLFF. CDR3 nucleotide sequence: TGTGCCAGCAGTGAAGATACGGATGAAAAACTGTTTTTT.

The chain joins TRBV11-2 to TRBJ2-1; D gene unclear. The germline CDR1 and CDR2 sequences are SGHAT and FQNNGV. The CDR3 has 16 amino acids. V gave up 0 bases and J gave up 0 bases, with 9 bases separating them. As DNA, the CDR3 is TGTGCCAGCAGCTTAGAGATGGTGAGCTCCTACAATGAGCAGTTCTTC. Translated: CASSLEMVSSYNEQFF.

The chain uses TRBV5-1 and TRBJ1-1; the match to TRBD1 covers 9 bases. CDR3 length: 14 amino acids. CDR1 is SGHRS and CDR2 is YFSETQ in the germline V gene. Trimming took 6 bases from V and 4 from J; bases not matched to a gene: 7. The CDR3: CASTITGGVTEAFF. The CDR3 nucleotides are TGCGCCAGCACTATTACAGGGGGCGTCACTGAAGCTTTCTTT.

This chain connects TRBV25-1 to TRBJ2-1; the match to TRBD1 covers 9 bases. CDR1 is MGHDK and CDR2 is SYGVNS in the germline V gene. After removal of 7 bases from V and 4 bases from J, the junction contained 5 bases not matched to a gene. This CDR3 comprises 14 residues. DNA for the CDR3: TGTGCCAGCAACTTTGGGACAGGGTACAATGAGCAGTTCTTC. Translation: CASNFGTGYNEQFF.

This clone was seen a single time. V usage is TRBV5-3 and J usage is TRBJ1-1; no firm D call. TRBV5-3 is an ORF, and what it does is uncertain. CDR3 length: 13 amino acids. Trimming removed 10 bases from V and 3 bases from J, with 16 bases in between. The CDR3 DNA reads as TGTGCCGGAGGTCAGGAGTCGGACACTGAAGCTTTCTTT. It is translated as CAGGQESDTEAFF.

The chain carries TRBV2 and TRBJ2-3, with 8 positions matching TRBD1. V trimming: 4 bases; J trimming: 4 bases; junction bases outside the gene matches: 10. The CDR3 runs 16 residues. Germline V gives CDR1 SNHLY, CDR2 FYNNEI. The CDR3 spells CASSVNFETGADTQYF. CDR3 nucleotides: TGTGCCAGCAGTGTTAATTTCGAGACAGGGGCAGATACGCAGTATTTT.

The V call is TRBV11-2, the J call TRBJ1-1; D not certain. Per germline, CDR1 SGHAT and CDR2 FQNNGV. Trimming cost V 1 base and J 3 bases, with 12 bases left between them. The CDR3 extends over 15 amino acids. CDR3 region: CASSLVRGWDTEAFF. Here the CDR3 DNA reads TGTGCCAGCAGCTTAGTGCGGGGATGGGACACTGAAGCTTTCTTT.

CDR3 coding DNA: TGTGCCAGCAGTGCGACCCCGGACAGGGGCTACAATGAGCAGTTCTTC. Protein: CASSATPDRGYNEQFF. This chain connects TRBV25-1 to TRBJ2-1, with 9 positions matching TRBD1. There are 16 residues in the CDR3. Per germline, CDR1 MGHDK and CDR2 SYGVNS. After removal of 4 bases from V and 3 bases from J, the junction contained 7 bases not matched to a gene.

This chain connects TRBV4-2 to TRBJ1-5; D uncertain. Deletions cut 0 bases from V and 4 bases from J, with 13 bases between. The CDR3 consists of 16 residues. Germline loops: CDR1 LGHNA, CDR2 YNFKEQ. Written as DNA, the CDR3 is TGTGCCAGCAGCCAAGATTTCAGGATGGAAAATCAGCCCCAGCATTTT. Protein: CASSQDFRMENQPQHF.

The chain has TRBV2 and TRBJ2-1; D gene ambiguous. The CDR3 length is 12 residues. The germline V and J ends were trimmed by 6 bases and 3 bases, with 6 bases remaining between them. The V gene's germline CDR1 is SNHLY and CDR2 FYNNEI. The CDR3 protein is CASRDIYNEQFF. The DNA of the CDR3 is TGTGCCAGCAGAGACATCTACAATGAGCAGTTCTTC.

CDR3: CASSDSGLGGTGELFF. For the CDR3, the DNA is TGTGCCAGCAGTGACTCAGGACTAGGTGGCACCGGGGAGCTGTTTTTT. The chain joins TRBV6-4 to TRBJ2-2; 7 bases are a match to TRBD2. Germline V gene sequence: CDR1 MRHNA, CDR2 SNTAGT. J gave up 4 bases and V 0 bases, and 5 bases lay outside the gene matches. The CDR3 length is 16 residues.

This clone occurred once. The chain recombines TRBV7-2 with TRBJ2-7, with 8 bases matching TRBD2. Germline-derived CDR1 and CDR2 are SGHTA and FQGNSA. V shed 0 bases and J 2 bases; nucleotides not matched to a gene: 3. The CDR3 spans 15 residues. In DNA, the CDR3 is TGTGCCAGCAGCTTAGCCACGGGGGGGCCCTACGAGCAGTACTTC. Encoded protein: CASSLATGGPYEQYF.

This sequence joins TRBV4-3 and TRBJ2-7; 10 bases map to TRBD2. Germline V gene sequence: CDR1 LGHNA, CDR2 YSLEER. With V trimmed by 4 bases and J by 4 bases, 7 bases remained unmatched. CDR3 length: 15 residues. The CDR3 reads CASSPSPSGSYEQYF. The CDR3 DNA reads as TGCGCCAGCAGCCCCAGCCCTAGCGGGAGTTACGAGCAGTACTTC.

CDR3 loop: CASSLAGAEYEQYF. The DNA for the CDR3 is TGCGCCAGCAGCTTGGCCGGTGCGGAATACGAGCAGTACTTC. The rearrangement links TRBV5-1 to TRBJ2-7; D is unclear. The CDR3 is 14 amino acids. Germline V CDR1 and CDR2: SGHRS, YFSETQ. Trimming took off 0 bases at V and 4 bases at J, with 11 bases between the two ends. Full variable domain (rest looked up from reference TRBV5-1 and TRBJ2-7): KAGVTQTPRYLIKTRGQQVTLSCSPISGHRSVSWYQQTPGQGLQFLFEYFSETQRNKGNFPGRFSGRQFSNSRSEMNVSTLELGDSALYLCASSLAGAEYEQYFGPGTRLTVT.

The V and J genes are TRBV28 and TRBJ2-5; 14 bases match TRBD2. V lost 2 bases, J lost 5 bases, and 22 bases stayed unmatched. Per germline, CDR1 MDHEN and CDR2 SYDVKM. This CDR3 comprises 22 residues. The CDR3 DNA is TGTGCCAGCAGTTTAAATTGGGCCAGACTAGCGGGAGGGCCACATGCTACGGAGACCCAGTACTTC. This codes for CASSLNWARLAGGPHATETQYF.

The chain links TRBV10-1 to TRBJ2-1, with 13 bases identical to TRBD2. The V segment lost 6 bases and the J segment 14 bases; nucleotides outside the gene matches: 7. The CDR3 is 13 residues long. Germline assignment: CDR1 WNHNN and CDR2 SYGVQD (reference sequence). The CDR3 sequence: CASRAGTSGTEFF. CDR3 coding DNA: TGCGCCAGCAGGGCCGGGACTAGCGGGACAGAGTTCTTC.

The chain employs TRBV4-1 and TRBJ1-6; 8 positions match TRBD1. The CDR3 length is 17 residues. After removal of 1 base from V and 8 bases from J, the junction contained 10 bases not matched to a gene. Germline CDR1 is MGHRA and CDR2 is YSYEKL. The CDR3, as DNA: TGCGCCAGCAGCCAAGGACGACAGGGGCCTCGGGATTCACCCCTCCACTTT. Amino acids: CASSQGRQGPRDSPLHF.

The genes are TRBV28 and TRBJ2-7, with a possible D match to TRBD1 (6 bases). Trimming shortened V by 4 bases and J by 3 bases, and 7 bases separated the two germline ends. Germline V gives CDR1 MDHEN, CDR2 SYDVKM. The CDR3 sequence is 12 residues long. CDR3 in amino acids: CASSYRDYEQYF. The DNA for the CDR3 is TGTGCCAGCAGTTACAGGGACTACGAGCAGTACTTC.

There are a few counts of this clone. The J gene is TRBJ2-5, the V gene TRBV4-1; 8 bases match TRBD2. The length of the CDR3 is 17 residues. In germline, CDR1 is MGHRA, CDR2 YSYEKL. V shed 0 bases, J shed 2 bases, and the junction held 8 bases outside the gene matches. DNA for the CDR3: TGCGCCAGCAGCCAAGATGGGGGCGGGAGGAAACAAGAGACCCAGTACTTC. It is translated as CASSQDGGGRKQETQYF.

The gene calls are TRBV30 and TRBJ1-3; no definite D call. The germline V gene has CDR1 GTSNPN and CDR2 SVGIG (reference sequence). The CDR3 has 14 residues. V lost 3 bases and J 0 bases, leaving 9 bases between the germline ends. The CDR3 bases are TGTGCCTGGAGCGGTGGGAGCTCTGGAAACACCATATATTTT. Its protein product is CAWSGGSSGNTIYF. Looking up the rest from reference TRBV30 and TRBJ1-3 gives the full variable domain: SQTIHQWPATLVQPVGSPLSLECTVEGTSNPNLYWYRQAAGRGLQLLFYSVGIGQISSEVPQNLSASRPQDRQFILSSKKLLLSDSGFYLCAWSGGSSGNTIYFGEGSWLTVV.

CDR3 amino acids: CASSETGSYNSPLHF. The DNA for the CDR3 is TGTGCCAGCAGCGAGACAGGGTCCTATAATTCACCCCTCCACTTT. This chain joins TRBV9 and TRBJ1-6; 7 bases are shared with TRBD1. Germline loops: CDR1 SGDLS, CDR2 YYNGEE. Trimming cost V 3 bases and J 1 base; bases outside gene matches: 1. The CDR3 totals 15 residues.

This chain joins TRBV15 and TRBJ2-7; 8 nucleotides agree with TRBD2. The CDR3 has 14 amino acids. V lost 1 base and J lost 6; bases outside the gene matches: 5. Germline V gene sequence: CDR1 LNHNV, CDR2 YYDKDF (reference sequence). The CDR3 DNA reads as TGTGCCACCAGCAGAGGTGATAGCGGGATCGAGCAGTACTTC. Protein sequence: CATSRGDSGIEQYF.

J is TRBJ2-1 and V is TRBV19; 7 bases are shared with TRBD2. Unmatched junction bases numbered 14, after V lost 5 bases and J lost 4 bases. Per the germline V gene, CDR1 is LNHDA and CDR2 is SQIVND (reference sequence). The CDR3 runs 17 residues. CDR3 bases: TGTGCCAGTAGTGTTCAAGGGAGGGGACTAAATTACAATGAGCAGTTCTTC. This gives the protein CASSVQGRGLNYNEQFF.

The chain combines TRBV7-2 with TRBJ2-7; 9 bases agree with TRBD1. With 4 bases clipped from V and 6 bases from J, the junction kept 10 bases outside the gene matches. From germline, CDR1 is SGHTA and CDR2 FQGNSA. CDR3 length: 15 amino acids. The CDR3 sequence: CASSSPGTGRREQYF. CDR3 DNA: TGTGCCAGCAGCTCCCCAGGGACAGGGCGCCGCGAGCAGTACTTC.

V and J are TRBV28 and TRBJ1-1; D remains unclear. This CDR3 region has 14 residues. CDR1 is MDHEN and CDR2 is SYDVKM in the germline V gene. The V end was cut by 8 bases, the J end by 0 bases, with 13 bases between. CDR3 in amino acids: CASCIRVLNTEAFF. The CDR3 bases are TGTGCCAGCTGTATTCGGGTCCTGAACACTGAAGCTTTCTTT. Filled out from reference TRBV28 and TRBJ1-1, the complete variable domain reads DVKVTQSSRYLVKRTGEKVFLECVQDMDHENMFWYRQDPGLGLRLIYFSYDVKMKEKGDIPEGYSVSREKKERFSLILESASTNQTSMYLCASCIRVLNTEAFFGQGTRLTVV.

CDR3 loop: CASSLQAGTSYEQYF. The CDR3 nucleotides are TGTGCCAGCAGCTTACAAGCGGGAACCTCCTACGAGCAGTACTTC. The chain carries TRBV7-3 and TRBJ2-7; the match to TRBD2 covers 7 bases. The CDR3 is 15 residues long. The J segment lost 0 bases and the V segment lost 2 bases, leaving 4 bases of the junction unmatched. Per germline, CDR1 SGHTA and CDR2 FQGTGA. The complete variable domain, with remaining parts taken from reference TRBV7-3 and TRBJ2-7, reads GAGVSQTPSNKVTEKGKYVELRCDPISGHTALYWYRQSLGQGPEFLIYFQGTGAADDSGLPNDRFFAVRPEGSVSTLKIQRTERGDSAVYLCASSLQAGTSYEQYFGPGTRLTVT.